This T cell receptor (beta chain) was identified during a study of blood T cell repertoires in COVID-19. On the study more broadly: From T cells, B-cell-depleted T cells, or PBMCs came the material, which was cDNA or gDNA.

Seattle-derived patients entered the study during active infection and were followed longitudinally. V was shortened by 1 base and J by 6 bases, with 11 bases between the two germline ends. This CDR3 comprises 14 residues. Germline-derived CDR1 and CDR2 are MGHRA and YSYEKL. In the authors' workflow: Reference gene primer amplification gave nucleated cell count estimates. Profiling relied on immunoSEQ multiplex PCR, and the TCRdb table lists in-frame clones only, not all of them. The V and J calls and clone size come from that table; D and trimming were worked out from the DNA. The sample lists 200,000 to 250,000 clones, approximately 80% occurring once.

The sequence derives from a woman of 80 years or more with COVID-19, enrolled during active disease. The sequencing input was peripheral blood. The genes are TRBV4-1 and TRBJ2-3, with no clear D. The CDR3 DNA is TGCGCCAGCAGCCAAGGAGAAAACGTGGATACGCAGTATTTT. Its protein is CASSQGENVDTQYF.